The source of this T cell receptor (beta chain) is a study of T cell responses to AZD1222 COVID-19 vaccine. Study-level points and caveats: Only a handful of AZD1222 recipients, more than five in all, had baseline seropositivity. Reports indicate that nearly half of spike-specific TCRs are directed at unmutated variant regions.

Germline loops: CDR1 LGHDT, CDR2 YNNKEL (reference sequence). The germline V and J ends were trimmed by 0 bases and 0 bases, with 11 bases remaining between them. The CDR3 loop spans 16 amino acids. Clones were read by immunoSEQ multiplex PCR, and TCRdb kept only the in-frame ones, dropping some. Among about 180,000 clones listed, just under 95% were seen once. About this clone: Antigen specificity is unknown.

The specimen comprised peripheral blood, sampled 28 days after the second dose of the MenACWY control vaccine. This chain links TRBV3-1 (or the pseudogene TRBV3-2) with TRBJ1-1; D remains unclear. The source of this sequence is an adult who received the MenACWY meningococcal vaccine as a control. CDR3 loop: CASSQDLPTVNTEAFF. CDR3 coding DNA: TGTGCCAGCAGCCAAGATCTTCCCACGGTGAACACTGAAGCTTTCTTT.